This is a list of T cell receptor beta chains from one sample in a study of blood T cell repertoires in COVID-19. Clones were sequenced by immunoSEQ multiplex PCR, and TCRdb holds only the in-frame ones, with some missing. The sample holds approximately 270,000 clones; 87% are singletons and the top ten take 3% to 3.5%. Material: peripheral blood. These receptors all stem from a man between 18 and 35 years old with active or convalescent COVID-19. The CDR3 runs from the conserved cysteine through the conserved F or W. Fields, in order: V gene, J gene, D gene, clone size, CDR3 DNA, CDR3 protein. D genes are given only for firm matches. The listing skips clone size in some rows; elsewhere it reads once, few, many or a size class.

V gene: TRBV6-6; J gene: TRBJ2-7; D gene: TRBD2; clone size: .; CDR3 DNA: TGTGCCAGCAGACCCGCCGGGACTAGCGGGGGGTACGAGCAGTACTTC; CDR3 protein: CASRPAGTSGGYEQYF
V gene: TRBV18; J gene: TRBJ1-5; D gene: .; clone size: .; CDR3 DNA: TGTGCCAGCTCACCACCGGGTGCTGGGCGCCTCAATCAGCCCCAGCATTTT; CDR3 protein: CASSPPGAGRLNQPQHF
V gene: TRBV11-2; J gene: TRBJ1-4; D gene: .; clone size: .; CDR3 DNA: TGTGCCAGCAGCTGGCCTCGGTTGGGCGAAACTAATGAAAAACTGTTTTTT; CDR3 protein: CASSWPRLGETNEKLFF
V gene: TRBV11-1; J gene: TRBJ2-1; D gene: TRBD2; clone size: .; CDR3 DNA: TGTGCCAGCAGCTTTGTGGCGGGAGGTGGTCTCGATGAGCAGTTCTTC; CDR3 protein: CASSFVAGGGLDEQFF
V gene: TRBV6-1; J gene: TRBJ1-2; D gene: .; clone size: .; CDR3 DNA: TGTGCCAGCAGTGAAGCTGCGGGGGGCGTCAACTATGGCTACACCTTC; CDR3 protein: CASSEAAGGVNYGYTF
V gene: TRBV6-2/TRBV6-3; J gene: TRBJ2-4; D gene: TRBD1; clone size: .; CDR3 DNA: TGTGCCAGCAGCCAGGACAGGGATCGGTACATTCAGTACTTC; CDR3 protein: CASSQDRDRYIQYF
V gene: TRBV3-1/TRBV3-2; J gene: TRBJ1-2; D gene: TRBD1; clone size: .; CDR3 DNA: TGTGCCAGCAGCCCACAGGGGTATGGCTACACCTTC; CDR3 protein: CASSPQGYGYTF
V gene: TRBV25-1; J gene: TRBJ1-2; D gene: .; clone size: .; CDR3 DNA: TGTGCCAGCAGCAGGGGCCGAAAGTTAGCTAACTATGGCTACACCTTC; CDR3 protein: CASSRGRKLANYGYTF
V gene: TRBV12-3/TRBV12-4; J gene: TRBJ2-1; D gene: .; clone size: .; CDR3 DNA: TGTGCCAGCAGTGTGCTTGCGTTTGAGCAGTTCTTC; CDR3 protein: CASSVLAFEQFF
V gene: TRBV2; J gene: TRBJ1-4; D gene: .; clone size: .; CDR3 DNA: TGTGCCAGCAGCTTCGGGGGGGCGGCTAATGAAAAACTGTTTTTT; CDR3 protein: CASSFGGAANEKLFF
V gene: TRBV29-1; J gene: TRBJ2-5; D gene: TRBD1; clone size: .; CDR3 DNA: TGCAGCGTTGATAAGGGACAGGGGCCGGAGACCCAGTACTTC; CDR3 protein: CSVDKGQGPETQYF
V gene: TRBV7-3; J gene: TRBJ1-1; D gene: .; clone size: .; CDR3 DNA: TGTGCCAGCAGCATCTTTCCAGGGGCGGATGAAGCTTTCTTT; CDR3 protein: CASSIFPGADEAFF
V gene: TRBV19; J gene: TRBJ2-7; D gene: TRBD1; clone size: .; CDR3 DNA: TGTGCCAGTAGTACAGGACAGGGCTCCTACGAGCAGTACTTC; CDR3 protein: CASSTGQGSYEQYF
V gene: TRBV7-3; J gene: TRBJ1-2; D gene: .; clone size: .; CDR3 DNA: TGTGCCAGCAGCCCGAGGCAGGGAGGTGGCTATGGCTACACCTTC; CDR3 protein: CASSPRQGGGYGYTF
V gene: TRBV5-1; J gene: TRBJ1-2; D gene: .; clone size: .; CDR3 DNA: TGCGCCAGCAGCGCGCCGGACTTTTACGGCTACACCTTC; CDR3 protein: CASSAPDFYGYTF
V gene: TRBV24-1; J gene: TRBJ2-1; D gene: .; clone size: .; CDR3 DNA: TGTGCCACCAGTGGGCTCGGGGAGCAGTTCTTC; CDR3 protein: CATSGLGEQFF
V gene: TRBV5-5; J gene: TRBJ1-1; D gene: .; clone size: few; CDR3 DNA: TGTGCCAGCAGCTTCCCTCGCACTGAAGCTTTCTTT; CDR3 protein: CASSFPRTEAFF
V gene: TRBV5-6; J gene: TRBJ1-1; D gene: .; clone size: .; CDR3 DNA: TGTGCCAGCAGCTCTGGCGGGTCTGAAGCTTTCTTT; CDR3 protein: CASSSGGSEAFF
V gene: TRBV12-3/TRBV12-4; J gene: TRBJ2-1; D gene: TRBD2; clone size: once; CDR3 DNA: TGTGCCAGCAGGGAGCGGGAGTTTGGTGAGCAGTTCTTC; CDR3 protein: CASREREFGEQFF
V gene: TRBV3-1/TRBV3-2; J gene: TRBJ1-1; D gene: TRBD1; clone size: few; CDR3 DNA: TGTGCCAGCACCTTAACAGGGGCGATGAACACTGAAGCTTTCTTT; CDR3 protein: CASTLTGAMNTEAFF
V gene: TRBV3-1/TRBV3-2; J gene: TRBJ2-7; D gene: TRBD2; clone size: .; CDR3 DNA: TGTGCCAGCAGCCAAGAGGTCGCGGGAGGGCCTGGGGACGAGCAGTACTTC; CDR3 protein: CASSQEVAGGPGDEQYF
V gene: TRBV10-1; J gene: TRBJ2-7; D gene: TRBD1; clone size: .; CDR3 DNA: TGCGCCAGCAGCCCAGTGACCGGGACAGGGTTCCACGAGCAGTACTTC; CDR3 protein: CASSPVTGTGFHEQYF
V gene: TRBV5-5; J gene: TRBJ1-1; D gene: .; clone size: .; CDR3 DNA: TGTGCCAGCAGCACGTTTGGTCCCAAGGGGGCTGAAGCTTTCTTT; CDR3 protein: CASSTFGPKGAEAFF
V gene: TRBV7-3; J gene: TRBJ2-1; D gene: .; clone size: .; CDR3 DNA: TGTGCCAGCAGCCCCTCTAGGGGCAATGAGCAGTTCTTC; CDR3 protein: CASSPSRGNEQFF
V gene: TRBV5-1; J gene: TRBJ2-5; D gene: .; clone size: .; CDR3 DNA: TGCGCCAGCAGCCACAATGATATGAACCAAGAGACCCAGTACTTC; CDR3 protein: CASSHNDMNQETQYF
V gene: TRBV30; J gene: TRBJ1-2; D gene: .; clone size: once; CDR3 DNA: TGTGCCTGGAGGGAGGGGAGATCTAACTATGGCTACACCTTC; CDR3 protein: CAWREGRSNYGYTF
V gene: TRBV29-1; J gene: TRBJ1-1; D gene: TRBD1; clone size: once; CDR3 DNA: TGCAGCGCATCGACAGGGGAAGCTTTCTTT; CDR3 protein: CSASTGEAFF
V gene: TRBV3-1/TRBV3-2; J gene: TRBJ2-1; D gene: TRBD2; clone size: .; CDR3 DNA: TGTGCCAGCAGCCAAGATCTAGGGCTAGCGGGGAATGAGCAGTTCTTC; CDR3 protein: CASSQDLGLAGNEQFF